This T cell receptor (beta chain) stems from a study of blood T cells in healthy people across ages. Findings of the study overall: Higher naive T cell percentage went strongly together with higher TCR beta diversity.

A J-beta primer mix and a sample-barcoded 5' primer were used in a second PCR of roughly 7 to 12 cycles. TCRdb fed the 5' RACE reads into MiXCR, producing one record per CDR3 protein. The sample has about 1.6 million distinct CDR3 sequences, 30% to 35% seen once; the top ten hold approximately 10%. Trimming shortened V by 2 bases and J by 4 bases, and 8 bases separated the two germline ends. The CDR3 extends over 13 amino acids. The V gene's germline CDR1 is GTSNPN and CDR2 SVGIG (reference sequence). Note on this clonotype: What it recognizes is unknown.

The V gene is TRBV30, the J gene TRBJ2-2; a possible D gene is TRBD1 (6 bases). The sequenced sample consisted of blood. The receptor was derived from a woman aged 25 to 45 in good health. The CDR3 DNA reads as TGTGCCTGGAGTAGGGGGTCCACCGGGGAGCTGTTTTTT. Amino acid sequence: CAWSRGSTGELFF.